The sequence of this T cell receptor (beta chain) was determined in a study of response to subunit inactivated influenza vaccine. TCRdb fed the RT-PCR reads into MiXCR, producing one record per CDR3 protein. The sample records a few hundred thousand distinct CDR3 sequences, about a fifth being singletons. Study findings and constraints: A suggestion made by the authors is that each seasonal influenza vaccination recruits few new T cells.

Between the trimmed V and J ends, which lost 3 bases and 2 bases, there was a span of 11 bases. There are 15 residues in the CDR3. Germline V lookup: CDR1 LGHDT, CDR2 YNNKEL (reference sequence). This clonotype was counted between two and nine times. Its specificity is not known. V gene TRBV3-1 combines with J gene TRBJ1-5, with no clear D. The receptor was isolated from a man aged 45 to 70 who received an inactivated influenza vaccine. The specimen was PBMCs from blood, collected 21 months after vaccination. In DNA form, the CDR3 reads TGTGCCAGCAGCCAGGGAACCCTTGGCAATCAGCCCCAGCATTTT. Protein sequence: CASSQGTLGNQPQHF.